This T cell receptor (beta chain) stems from a study of T cells in tuberculosis. Cells were sorted from thawed PBMC rested overnight and stained with GMM-loaded CD1B tetramer, viability dye and anti-CD3. The CD1B tetramers carried C32 glucose monomycolate purified from Rhodococcus equi. Sequencing used immunoSEQ multiplex PCR; TCRdb keeps in-frame clones, though not all of them. In the table there are tens of thousands of clones, under 95% of which are singletons. This CDR3 has 12 residues. V was clipped by 5 bases and J by 4 bases, with 8 bases between them. Looked up from germline, CDR1 is MNHEY and CDR2 is SVGAGI.

The receptor was isolated from an adult woman with latent tuberculosis. This rearrangement joins TRBV6-5 to TRBJ1-1; maybe TRBD1 (5 bases). The sample was CD1b-GMM tetramer-negative cells sorted from PBMCs. In DNA form, the CDR3 reads TGTGCCAGCAGTCGGGGGGGCACTGAAGCTTTCTTT. It encodes CASSRGGTEAFF.